The clone carrying this TCR beta chain has at least ten counts. Its cognate antigen is unknown. Read sequence stops 3 residues before the CDR3 end, and the germline J gene provides the missing end. The data originate from a study of T cell clonality in common variable immunodeficiency. The table came from immunoSEQ multiplex PCR; TCRdb's copy has only in-frame clones and leaves some out. The sample was found to contain 20,000 to 30,000 clones, and every one recurs. V gave up 6 bases and J gave up 7 bases, with 22 bases separating them. The CDR3 runs 16 residues. Whole-study results and caveats: Fewer deletions and N-nucleotide insertions were reportedly seen in common variable immunodeficiency TCR beta sequences.

Sample: peripheral blood mononuclear cells. This chain uses TRBV5-3 with TRBJ2-2; D may be TRBD2 (6 bases). TRBV5-3 is an open reading frame whose function is uncertain. The TCR comes from a human donor with common variable immunodeficiency. CDR3 bases read: TGTGCCAGAAACGTCATCAGATGGCGGGAAAACGGGGAG. Translation: CARNVIRWRENGE. In full, the CDR3 is CARNVIRWRENGELFF.